Given below is one T cell receptor (beta chain) in context. Antigen unknown. A second PCR, run for roughly 7 to 11 cycles, used a sample-barcoded 5' primer plus a J-beta primer mix. A 12-random-nucleotide template-switch adaptor tagged each cDNA molecule. TCRdb independently ran MiXCR on the 5' RACE reads; one entry per CDR3 protein. The table records hundreds of thousands of distinct CDR3 sequences, 40% to 50% of them present only once. RNA extraction gave at least 5.5 micrograms of total RNA per sample. The germline V gene has CDR1 SGHTA and CDR2 FQGNSA. V trimming: 1 base; J trimming: 5 bases; junction bases outside the gene matches: 3. The CDR3 runs to 15 residues. This sample is part of a study of blood T cells in healthy people across ages. Notes on the study in general: Possibly confounding the expanded clonotype changes was the fact that donor CMV status was unknown. Per million T cells, TCR beta diversity dropped roughly linearly as age increased.

This TCR derives from a man aged 55 to 70 in good health. The chain joins TRBV7-2 to TRBJ2-1; 9 nucleotides align to TRBD2. Sequencing was performed on blood. CDR3 coding DNA: TGTGCCAGCAGCTTAGTAGCGGGGGAAAACAATGAGCAGTTCTTC. Protein: CASSLVAGENNEQFF.